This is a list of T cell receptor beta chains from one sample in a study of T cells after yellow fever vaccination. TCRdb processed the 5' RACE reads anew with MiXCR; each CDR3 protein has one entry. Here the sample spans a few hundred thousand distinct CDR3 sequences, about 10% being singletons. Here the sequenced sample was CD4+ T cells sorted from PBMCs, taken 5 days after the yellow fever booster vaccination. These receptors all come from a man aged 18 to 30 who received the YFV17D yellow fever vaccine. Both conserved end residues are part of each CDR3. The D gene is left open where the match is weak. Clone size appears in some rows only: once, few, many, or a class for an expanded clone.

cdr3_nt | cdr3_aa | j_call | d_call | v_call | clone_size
TGTGCCAGTGGTACAGGGAGGAACACTGAAGCTTTCTTT | CASGTGRNTEAFF | TRBJ1-1 | NA | TRBV19 | NA
TGTGCCAGCAGTTTTCTGGCAAGGAACACTGAAGCTTTCTTT | CASSFLARNTEAFF | TRBJ1-1 | NA | TRBV28 | NA
TGTGCCAGCCAACTAGCGGGAATTAACACCGGGGAGCTGTTTTTT | CASQLAGINTGELFF | TRBJ2-2 | TRBD2 | TRBV3-1 | NA
TGTGCCAGCAGTGGACTAGATAACATTCAGTACTTC | CASSGLDNIQYF | TRBJ2-4 | TRBD2 | TRBV6-5 | many
TGTGCCAGCAGAAGGACTAGCGGGGGGGCGGGTGAGCAGTTCTTC | CASRRTSGGAGEQFF | TRBJ2-1 | TRBD2 | TRBV7-2 | many
TGTGCCAGCAGTCGGATAGGGACAGGGAATCAGCCCCAGCATTTT | CASSRIGTGNQPQHF | TRBJ1-5 | TRBD1 | TRBV6-1 | NA
TGTGCCAGCAGCCAAGATTCATCAAGTTCAGCTTTCTTT | CASSQDSSSSAFF | TRBJ1-1 | NA | TRBV3-1 | many
TGTGCCAGCACTCCCAATGGGGGGCAAGAGACCCAGTACTTC | CASTPNGGQETQYF | TRBJ2-5 | NA | TRBV11-2 | few
TGCGCCAGCAGCCCAGGAGACCAAGAGACCCAGTACTTC | CASSPGDQETQYF | TRBJ2-5 | NA | TRBV5-1 | few
TGTGCCAGCAGCTCCATAGCGGGGCGATACAATGAGCAGTTCTTC | CASSSIAGRYNEQFF | TRBJ2-1 | TRBD2 | TRBV11-2 | few
TGCGCCAGCAGCTTAGGGACAGAACGCACAGATACGCAGTATTTT | CASSLGTERTDTQYF | TRBJ2-3 | TRBD1 | TRBV5-1 | few
TGTGCCAGCAGCCTGGGGAAGGCCAAAAACATTCAGTACTTC | CASSLGKAKNIQYF | TRBJ2-4 | NA | TRBV4-2 | many
TGTGCCATCAGTGGATACAGACTAGCGGGCCCCGGGGAGCTGTTTTTT | CAISGYRLAGPGELFF | TRBJ2-2 | TRBD2 | TRBV10-3 | few
TGTGCCACCGCCAGTGAGGGCCAAGAGACCCAGTACTTC | CATASEGQETQYF | TRBJ2-5 | NA | TRBV3-1 | many
TGCAGTGCTAGAGATCGGACGGGGAGGGAGACCCAGTACTTC | CSARDRTGRETQYF | TRBJ2-5 | NA | TRBV20-1 | few
TGCAGCGTTGGACGACCGGGATCTAGTAACGGCGTGATAGATTTT | CSVGRPGSSNGVIDF | TRBJ2-3 | NA | TRBV29-1 | NA
TGTGCCAGCAGTTCTCAGGACAGCACAGATACGCAGTATTTT | CASSSQDSTDTQYF | TRBJ2-3 | NA | TRBV27 | few
TGCAGTGTCTCCCCCGGGGGGGCCGCGTACAATGAGCAGTTCTTC | CSVSPGGAAYNEQFF | TRBJ2-1 | TRBD2 | TRBV20-1 | few
TGTGCCAGCAAGGTGGGGGGGGCGAACTATGGCTACACCTTC | CASKVGGANYGYTF | TRBJ1-2 | NA | TRBV28 | NA
TGTGCCAGCAGTGGGGTCGGGTACAATGAGCAGTTCTTC | CASSGVGYNEQFF | TRBJ2-1 | NA | TRBV2 | few
TGTGCCAGCAGATACTACAATGAGCAGTTCTTC | CASRYYNEQFF | TRBJ2-1 | NA | TRBV2 | many
TGCGCCAGCAGGATCGGATACGGCACTGAAGCTTTCTTT | CASRIGYGTEAFF | TRBJ1-1 | NA | TRBV5-1 | NA
TGTGCCAGCAGTCCCTATGGCTCTGGGGCCAACGTCCTGACTTTC | CASSPYGSGANVLTF | TRBJ2-6 | NA | TRBV6-2/TRBV6-3 | few
TGTGCCAGCAGCTATGGACACAGGGCGAACACTGAAGCTTTCTTT | CASSYGHRANTEAFF | TRBJ1-1 | NA | TRBV12-3/TRBV12-4 | few
TGTGCCAGCGGAAAGCCTGACGAGTACACCGGGGAGCTGTTTTTT | CASGKPDEYTGELFF | TRBJ2-2 | NA | TRBV27 | NA
TGTGCCAGCAGTTTAGCACTGACTAGTTTCTACAATGAGCAGTTCTTC | CASSLALTSFYNEQFF | TRBJ2-1 | NA | TRBV12-3/TRBV12-4 | few
TGTGCCAGCAAGGTGGGAGGGACAACTAACACTGAAGCTTTCTTT | CASKVGGTTNTEAFF | TRBJ1-1 | NA | TRBV2 | NA
TGTGCCAGCAGCTCCCGTTGGGTCGGCAATTCACCCCTCCACTTT | CASSSRWVGNSPLHF | TRBJ1-6 | NA | TRBV7-2 | few
TGTGCCACCAGCAGAGTGGGACGGGGAGGCAATGAGCAGTTCTTC | CATSRVGRGGNEQFF | TRBJ2-1 | NA | TRBV15 | many
TGCAGTGCTGACAGGGGGGACAGGGCCTTCTACGAGCAGTACTTC | CSADRGDRAFYEQYF | TRBJ2-7 | TRBD1 | TRBV20-1 | few
TGTGCCAGCAGCGCCCGAGCAGGGACCAGCACAGATACGCAGTATTTT | CASSARAGTSTDTQYF | TRBJ2-3 | NA | TRBV9 | few
TGTGCCAGCCGGGTACAGGGAGAGGGTGGCTACACCTTC | CASRVQGEGGYTF | TRBJ1-2 | NA | TRBV6-5 | few
TGTGCCAGCAGCCCGACGGGTCACGAGGGAGATACGCAGTATTTT | CASSPTGHEGDTQYF | TRBJ2-3 | NA | TRBV7-3 | NA
TGCGCCAGCAGCCTAGGACTAGCGGGGGCTCGGGACACCGGGGAGCTGTTTTTT | CASSLGLAGARDTGELFF | TRBJ2-2 | TRBD2 | TRBV5-1 | few
TGCGCCAGCAGCGCCCCCGCCGTAGGCGAGCAGTACTTC | CASSAPAVGEQYF | TRBJ2-7 | NA | TRBV5-1 | few
TGTGCCATCAGGACAGGGGTTGAGCAGTACTTC | CAIRTGVEQYF | TRBJ2-7 | TRBD1 | TRBV10-3 | many
TGTGCCAGTAGCGGGGCTTCCTACGAGCAGTACTTC | CASSGASYEQYF | TRBJ2-7 | TRBD2 | TRBV6-2/TRBV6-3 | many
TGTGCCAGCAGTGAATACGGGCAGGGGAGGTCTGGAAACACCATATATTTT | CASSEYGQGRSGNTIYF | TRBJ1-3 | NA | TRBV6-1 | many
TGTGCCAGCTCACCGGGGGGGAGTCAAGAGACCCAGTACTTC | CASSPGGSQETQYF | TRBJ2-5 | TRBD2 | TRBV18 | few
TGCGCCAGCAGCCCGACTAGCGGATACAATGAGCAGTTCTTC | CASSPTSGYNEQFF | TRBJ2-1 | TRBD2 | TRBV5-1 | few
TGTGCCAGCAGCGAGGGGAGAGCAAATGAAAAACTGTTTTTT | CASSEGRANEKLFF | TRBJ1-4 | NA | TRBV7-2 | NA
TGCGCCAGCAGTCGGTACTCGGTGGGGACTAGCACAGATACGCAGTATTTT | CASSRYSVGTSTDTQYF | TRBJ2-3 | NA | TRBV10-2 | NA
TGTGCCAGCTCACCGCTACTAGCGGGGGGGCCTACGCAAGAGACCCAGTACTTC | CASSPLLAGGPTQETQYF | TRBJ2-5 | TRBD2 | TRBV18 | few
TGTGCCAGCAGCTCTGCCGGGACTAGCGGGGGGGCAACCTACAATGAGCAGTTCTTC | CASSSAGTSGGATYNEQFF | TRBJ2-1 | TRBD2 | TRBV28 | NA
TGTGCCAGCAGCTTAAGGATGAACACTGAAGCTTTCTTT | CASSLRMNTEAFF | TRBJ1-1 | NA | TRBV7-2 | many
TGTGCCTGGAGTGTAAGCGGCAGGGGGCGTCGTAATTCACCCCTCCACTTT | CAWSVSGRGRRNSPLHF | TRBJ1-6 | TRBD1 | TRBV30 | many
TGTGCCACCAGCCCTCGCTTTATAGCGGGCCTAGCCAAAAACATTCAGTACTTC | CATSPRFIAGLAKNIQYF | TRBJ2-4 | TRBD2 | TRBV15 | many
TGTGCCAGCAGATTCGGAACCGGGGCCCACTACGAGCAGTACTTC | CASRFGTGAHYEQYF | TRBJ2-7 | NA | TRBV12-3/TRBV12-4 | NA
TGTGCCAGCAGTTACCGGGACACTGAAGCTTTCTTT | CASSYRDTEAFF | TRBJ1-1 | NA | TRBV6-6 | NA
TGTGCCAGCAGTCGCCCCCCCGGGTTCGGCTACACCTTC | CASSRPPGFGYTF | TRBJ1-2 | NA | TRBV27 | few
TGTGCCAGCAGCTTAGGGCAGGGGAAGGGCTCCTATAATTCACCCCTCCACTTT | CASSLGQGKGSYNSPLHF | TRBJ1-6 | NA | TRBV7-2 | many
TGTGCCAGCAGTGATTTGCCAGGGGATGAGCAGTTCTTC | CASSDLPGDEQFF | TRBJ2-1 | NA | TRBV2 | NA
TGTGCCAGCAAGGAACAGGGGAGCTCCTACGAGCAGTACTTC | CASKEQGSSYEQYF | TRBJ2-7 | TRBD1 | TRBV2 | many
TGTGCCAGCAGTTTCGTGGGGGACTCCTACAATGAGCAGTTCTTC | CASSFVGDSYNEQFF | TRBJ2-1 | NA | TRBV12-3/TRBV12-4 | NA
TGCAGCGTTGAGGAGGGTCCTGCTTGGGGCTACACCTTC | CSVEEGPAWGYTF | TRBJ1-2 | NA | TRBV29-1 | NA